These T cell receptor beta chains were read from a single sample in a study of technical replicates of blood from several donors. Assay used: immunoSEQ multiplex PCR; TCRdb lists only in-frame clones, some missing. The sample includes approximately 95,000 clones, 85% to 95% seen only once; the top ten take around 0.35%. The specimen sequenced was T cells isolated from PBMCs. These receptors all come from a human donor in good health. Each CDR3 is given with its conserved first and last residue. D genes are given only for firm matches. For some rows the clone size is stated as once, few or many, or as a class when expanded; others skip it.

v_call	j_call	clone_size	d_call	cdr3_aa	cdr3_nt
TRBV7-9	TRBJ1-1	.	TRBD1	CASSSRQGMNTEAFF	TGTGCCAGCAGCTCCCGACAGGGAATGAACACTGAAGCTTTCTTT
TRBV6-5	TRBJ2-5	once	TRBD2	CASISAGVKTQYF	TGTGCCAGCATCTCAGCGGGAGTAAAGACCCAGTACTTC
TRBV10-3	TRBJ2-3	.	.	CAISLDTLGTLTDTQYF	TGTGCCATCAGCCTGGACACACTTGGGACACTCACAGATACGCAGTATTTT
TRBV28	TRBJ2-7	.	.	CASSYGIYEQYF	TGTGCCAGCAGTTACGGGATCTACGAGCAGTACTTC
TRBV9	TRBJ2-7	.	TRBD2	CASSGGTSYEQYF	TGTGCCAGCAGCGGTGGGACTAGCTACGAGCAGTACTTC
TRBV6-4	TRBJ2-7	once	.	CASSDTRGGRQYF	TGTGCCAGCAGTGACACGAGAGGGGGACGACAGTACTTC
TRBV19	TRBJ1-1	.	TRBD1	CASSTSDRESTEAFF	TGTGCCAGTAGTACCTCCGACAGGGAGAGCACTGAAGCTTTCTTT
TRBV29-1	TRBJ2-7	once	TRBD2	CSAGTSFYEQYF	TGCAGCGCCGGGACTAGCTTCTACGAGCAGTACTTC
TRBV28	TRBJ1-1	.	.	CASTSTGSPAFF	TGTGCCAGCACCTCTACAGGGTCGCCAGCTTTCTTT
TRBV6-6	TRBJ2-3	.	.	CASSLWRTSTDTQYF	TGTGCCAGCAGCCTCTGGCGGACTAGCACAGATACGCAGTATTTT
TRBV7-9	TRBJ2-3	.	.	CASSRGASTQYF	TGTGCCAGCAGTCGGGGGGCAAGTACGCAGTATTTT
TRBV12-2	TRBJ2-3	.	.	CASRLHCLAGGRRDTDTQYF	TGTGCAAGTCGCTTACATTGCCTAGCGGGAGGACGTAGAGACACAGATACGCAGTATTTT
TRBV27	TRBJ2-7	.	.	CASRVRGSYEQYF	TGTGCCAGCAGAGTTAGGGGCTCCTACGAGCAGTACTTC
TRBV7-2	TRBJ2-1	.	.	CASSKRTVSYNEQFF	TGTGCCAGCAGCAAACGAACGGTTTCATACAATGAGCAGTTCTTC
TRBV30	TRBJ2-7	.	.	CAWSPPVGRGRAYEQYF	TGTGCCTGGAGCCCCCCGGTGGGGCGGGGTAGGGCCTACGAGCAGTACTTC
TRBV9	TRBJ1-1	few	TRBD1	CASSVTPRTGGNTEAFF	TGTGCCAGCAGCGTAACCCCCCGGACAGGCGGGAACACTGAAGCTTTCTTT
TRBV10-1	TRBJ1-3	.	.	CASSPLGRPGNTIYF	TGCGCCAGCAGTCCCCTGGGCAGGCCCGGAAACACCATATATTTT
TRBV7-2	TRBJ2-7	.	TRBD2	CASSLRLALSSYEQYF	TGTGCCAGCAGCCTACGACTAGCCTTAAGCTCCTACGAGCAGTACTTC
TRBV6-1	TRBJ1-5	.	.	CASSEALSLSNQPQHF	TGTGCCAGCAGTGAGGCCCTCTCTCTTAGCAATCAGCCCCAGCATTTT
TRBV6-5	TRBJ2-7	.	TRBD1	CASSFTGTGSYEQYF	TGTGCCAGCAGTTTCACCGGGACAGGGTCCTACGAGCAGTACTTC
TRBV11-2	TRBJ2-7	.	TRBD2	CASSLVLLAGTTQYF	TGTGCCAGCAGCTTAGTTCTACTAGCGGGTACCACGCAGTACTTC
TRBV5-6	TRBJ2-5	.	.	CASSQSIQETQYF	TGTGCCAGCAGTCAAAGCATACAAGAGACCCAGTACTTC
TRBV2	TRBJ1-3	.	.	CASRTGAGGLNTIYF	TGTGCCAGCAGGACGGGAGCCGGGGGGCTAAACACCATATATTTT
TRBV4-1	TRBJ1-4	once	.	CASSQQWGANEKLFF	TGCGCCAGCAGCCAACAGTGGGGGGCTAATGAAAAACTGTTTTTT
TRBV6-1	TRBJ2-3	.	.	CASSAGDTDTQYF	TGTGCCAGCAGTGCGGGAGACACAGATACGCAGTATTTT
TRBV10-3	TRBJ1-1	.	.	CAISESQGFPEAFF	TGTGCCATCAGTGAGTCCCAGGGGTTCCCTGAAGCTTTCTTT
TRBV13	TRBJ2-1	once	TRBD2	CASSATSGIHNEQFF	TGTGCCAGCAGCGCGACTAGCGGAATACACAATGAGCAGTTCTTC
TRBV10-1	TRBJ2-4	.	.	CASSDEQLAKNIQYF	TGCGCCAGCAGTGATGAACAGCTAGCCAAAAACATTCAGTACTTC
TRBV5-8	TRBJ2-3	.	TRBD1	CASSDTGVPQYF	TGTGCCAGCAGCGACACAGGGGTGCCGCAGTATTTT